This record looks at one TCR beta chain sequence and its context. What it binds is unknown. Together with a sample-barcoded 5' primer, a J-beta primer mix was included in a second PCR lasting roughly 6 to 12 cycles. Using its own MiXCR run on the 5' RACE reads, TCRdb lists one record per CDR3 protein. The repertoire holds over 600,000 distinct CDR3 sequences, with roughly 41% as singletons. This record belongs to a study of blood T cells in healthy people across ages. Study-wide results and caveats: Expanded clonotype shifts may have been confounded, as the donors had an unknown CMV status. In these data, TCR beta diversity tracked strongly with naive T cell percentage.

This sequence was found in an elderly man in good health. Specimen: blood.

The CDR3 DNA is TGTGCCAGCAGAGGACTAGGGGGCCAATATGAGCAGTTCTTC. Protein: CASRGLGGQYEQFF. The chain has TRBV6-2 or TRBV6-3 and TRBJ2-1; D is perhaps TRBD1 or TRBD2 (7 bases each). V was clipped by 6 bases and J by 8 bases, with 17 bases between them. Germline assignment: CDR1 MNHEY and CDR2 SVGEGT. The CDR3 runs to 14 residues.